The clone carrying this T cell receptor (beta chain) was found many times. Germline V gives CDR1 SGHTA, CDR2 FQGNSA. This CDR3 contains 16 residues. V lost 4 bases and J 6 bases, leaving 19 bases between the germline ends. The sample comes from a study of identical twins. TCRdb re-analysed the 5' RACE reads in MiXCR, keeping a single row per CDR3 protein. The data hold around 960,000 distinct CDR3 sequences, with about 12% observed a single time. These same data were also listed under a study on yellow fever vaccine responses in identical twins.

Material for sequencing was PBMCs. This clonotype was obtained from a woman aged 18-29 years in good health. The chain employs TRBV7-2 and TRBJ2-1; a possible D gene is TRBD1 (5 bases). Here the CDR3 reads CASSSRQRVWSNEQFF. CDR3 nucleotides: TGTGCCAGCAGCTCGAGACAGCGAGTCTGGAGCAATGAGCAGTTCTTC.